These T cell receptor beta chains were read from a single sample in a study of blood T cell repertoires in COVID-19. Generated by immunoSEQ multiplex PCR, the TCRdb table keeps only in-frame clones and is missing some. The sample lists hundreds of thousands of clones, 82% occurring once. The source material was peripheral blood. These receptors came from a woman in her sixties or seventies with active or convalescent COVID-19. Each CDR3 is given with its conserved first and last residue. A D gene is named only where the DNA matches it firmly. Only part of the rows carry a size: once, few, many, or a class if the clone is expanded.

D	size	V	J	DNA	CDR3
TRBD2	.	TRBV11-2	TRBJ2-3	TGTGCCAGCAGCTTAGTGGGGGGGAGCACAGATACGCAGTATTTT	CASSLVGGSTDTQYF
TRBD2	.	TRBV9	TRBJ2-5	TGTGCCAGCAGCGTAGGGCGGGGGGGCCCCCCAGAGACCCAGTACTTC	CASSVGRGGPPETQYF
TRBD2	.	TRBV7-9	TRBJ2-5	TGTGCCAGCAGCTTCGGCGGGGGGGCCTTTGAGACCCAGTACTTC	CASSFGGGAFETQYF
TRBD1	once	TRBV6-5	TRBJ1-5	TGTGCCACATCCGACAGGGCAAATCAGCCCCAGCATTTT	CATSDRANQPQHF
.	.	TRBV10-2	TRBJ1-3	TGCGCCAGCAGCCCCCTCAGGGATGGAAACACCATATATTTT	CASSPLRDGNTIYF
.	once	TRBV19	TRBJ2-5	TGTGCCAGTAGTATCCAGCGGCAAGAGACCCAGTACTTC	CASSIQRQETQYF
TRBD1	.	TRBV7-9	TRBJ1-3	TGTGCCAGCAGCTTCCCCGGAGGGCACAGGGGAGGAAACACCATATATTTT	CASSFPGGHRGGNTIYF
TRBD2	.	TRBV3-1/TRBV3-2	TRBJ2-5	TGTGCCAGCAGCCAAGATACTAGCGGGGGCAAGACCCAGTACTTC	CASSQDTSGGKTQYF
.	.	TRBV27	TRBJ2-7	TGTGCCAGCAGTGGGTTTACCAGAGGGTTAACCTACGAGCAGTACTTC	CASSGFTRGLTYEQYF
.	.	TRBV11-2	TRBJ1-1	TGTGCCAGCAGCTTAGAGAGGGGAGGGTACACTGAAGCTTTCTTT	CASSLERGGYTEAFF
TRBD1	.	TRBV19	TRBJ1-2	TGTGCCAGTAGTTCCAAACCGGGACAGGGATATGGCTACACCTTC	CASSSKPGQGYGYTF
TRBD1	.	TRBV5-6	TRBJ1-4	TGTGCCAGCAGCCAATTTAGGACAGGTCCCGTCTCTAATGAAAAACTGTTTTTT	CASSQFRTGPVSNEKLFF
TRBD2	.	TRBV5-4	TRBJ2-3	TGTGCCACCAAACCCGGGGGGGATAGCACAGATACGCAGTATTTT	CATKPGGDSTDTQYF
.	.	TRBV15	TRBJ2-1	TGTGCCACCAGCAGCCGGGACTCCCTATACAATGAGCAGTTCTTC	CATSSRDSLYNEQFF
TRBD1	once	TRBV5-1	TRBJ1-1	TGCGCCAGCAGCGGTGGGACAGCGAACACTGAAGCTTTCTTT	CASSGGTANTEAFF
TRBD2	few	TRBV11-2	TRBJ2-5	TGTGCCAGCAGCTTGGGGAGCGGGGGGTTGAAAGAGACCCAGTACTTC	CASSLGSGGLKETQYF
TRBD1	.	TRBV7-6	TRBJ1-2	TGTGCCAGCAGCCCCCGACAGGGAGTTAGTGGCTACACCTTC	CASSPRQGVSGYTF
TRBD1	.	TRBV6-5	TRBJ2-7	TGTGCCAGCAGTCCAGGGAGGACAGGGCTGTACGAGCAGTACTTC	CASSPGRTGLYEQYF
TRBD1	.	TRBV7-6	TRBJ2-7	TGTGCCAGCAGCTTTCCGGGACAGGGGCCTCGCGAGCAGTACTTC	CASSFPGQGPREQYF
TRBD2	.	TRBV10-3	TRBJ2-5	TGTGCCATCAGAGCGGGACTAGCGGGGGGGTCTGTAGAAGAGACCCAGTACTTC	CAIRAGLAGGSVEETQYF
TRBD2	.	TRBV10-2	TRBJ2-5	TGCGCCAGCATACGGGGGGAACAAGAGACCCAGTACTTC	CASIRGEQETQYF
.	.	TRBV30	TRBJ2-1	TGTGCCTGGAGTGTGACAGCTTACAATGAGCAGTTCTTC	CAWSVTAYNEQFF
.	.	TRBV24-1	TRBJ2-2	TGTGCCACTAAAGGGGAGAACACCGGGGAGCTGTTTTTT	CATKGENTGELFF
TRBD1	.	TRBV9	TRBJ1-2	TGTGCCAGCAGCGTAGGAGGGACAGATTATGGCTACACCTTC	CASSVGGTDYGYTF
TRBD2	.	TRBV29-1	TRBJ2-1	TGCAGCGTGGCCGGGACTAGCGGGATCAGCTCCTACAATGAGCAGTTCTTC	CSVAGTSGISSYNEQFF
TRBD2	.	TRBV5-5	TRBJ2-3	TGTGCCAGCAGCTTGGACGGACTAGCGAACCCTCAGCAGTATTTT	CASSLDGLANPQQYF
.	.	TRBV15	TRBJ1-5	TGTGCCACCAGCAGAGGAGACAGACCTAATCAGCCCCAGCATTTT	CATSRGDRPNQPQHF
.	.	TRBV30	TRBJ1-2	TGTGCCTGGAGTCGTCAGACTAGCTATGGCTACACCTTC	CAWSRQTSYGYTF
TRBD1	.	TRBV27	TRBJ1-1	TGTGCCAGCACCCGGACAGGGTTTCGGAATCTCATGAACACTGAAGCTTTCTTT	CASTRTGFRNLMNTEAFF
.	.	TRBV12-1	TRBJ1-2	TGTGCCAGCAGCTTTAATTCCCATTCTCCCACCACTCACCACTATGGCTACACCTTC	CASSFNSHSPTTHHYGYTF
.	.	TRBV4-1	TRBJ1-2	TGCGCCAGCAGCCAAACGGGACTGAGCTATGGCTACACCTTC	CASSQTGLSYGYTF
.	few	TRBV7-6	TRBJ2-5	TGTGCCAGCAGCTTAATGTCGAGGGAAGAAGAGACCCAGTACTTC	CASSLMSREEETQYF
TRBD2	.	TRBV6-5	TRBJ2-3	TGTGCCAGCAGTTACGAGCGGGGGAGAACAGATACGCAGTATTTT	CASSYERGRTDTQYF
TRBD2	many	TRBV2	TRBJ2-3	TGTGCCAGCAGTGGCCCTAGCGGGGGGTTAGATACGCAGTATTTT	CASSGPSGGLDTQYF
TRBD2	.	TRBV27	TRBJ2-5	TGTGCCAGCAGTCATAATAGCGGGGGACAAGAGACCCAGTACTTC	CASSHNSGGQETQYF
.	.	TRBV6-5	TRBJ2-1	TGTGCCAGCAGTCCTACCCCTTACAATGAGCAGTTCTTC	CASSPTPYNEQFF
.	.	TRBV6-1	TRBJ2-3	TGTGCCAGCAGTGAAGCGCTGGCCCGCACAGATACGCAGTATTTT	CASSEALARTDTQYF
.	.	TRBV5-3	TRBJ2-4	TGTGCCAGAAGCGCAGACATTCAGTACTTC	CARSADIQYF